These 21 T cell receptor beta chains came from one sample sequenced in a study of OX40 agonist ivuxolimab in advanced cancers. Libraries were prepared by immunoSEQ multiplex PCR; TCRdb keeps only in-frame clonotypes and omits some of them. Of more than 85,000 clones in the sample, about 90% were seen once. The input for sequencing was CD4+ or CD8+ T cells sorted from blood, taken in a trial of the OX40 agonist ivuxolimab. All receptors derive from an adult with an advanced solid tumor such as melanoma, head and neck, liver or kidney cancer.

The chain joins TRBV2 to TRBJ1-5; D not resolved. The V and J ends lost 5 bases and 9 bases respectively, with 11 bases between them. Germline V lookup: CDR1 SNHLY, CDR2 FYNNEI. The length of the CDR3 is 12 residues. The CDR3 DNA is TGTGCCAGCAGTATGGACGCGCGGCCCCAGCATTTT. This encodes CASSMDARPQHF.

V gene TRBV30 combines with J gene TRBJ2-7; D perhaps matches TRBD1 (6 bases). The CDR3 has 13 residues. CDR1 is GTSNPN and CDR2 is SVGIG in the germline V gene (reference sequence). Trimming pared 4 bases from V and 2 bases from J, leaving 12 bases between. CDR3 region: CAWTPDRTYEQYF. As DNA, the CDR3 is TGTGCCTGGACACCGGACAGAACCTACGAGCAGTACTTC.

The chain employs TRBV5-1 and TRBJ1-5, with D unresolved. The germline CDR1 and CDR2 sequences are SGHRS and YFSETQ. The CDR3 contains 14 residues. V lost 0 bases and J lost 0, with 4 bases in between. The CDR3 loop reads CASSLDGSNQPQHF. The CDR3 DNA sequence: TGCGCCAGCAGCTTGGACGGTAGCAATCAGCCCCAGCATTTT.

The chain couples TRBV14 to TRBJ2-1; 15 bases match TRBD2. Germline assignment: CDR1 SGHDN and CDR2 FVKESK. Losses at the gene ends were 5 bases for V and 7 bases for J; bases not matched to a gene: 9. The CDR3 extends over 17 amino acids. CDR3 DNA: TGTGCCAGCAGCTCTGGACTAGCGGGAGGGCAGAGAAATGAGCAGTTCTTC. Protein sequence: CASSSGLAGGQRNEQFF.

This chain links TRBV27 with TRBJ2-1; D gene ambiguous. Germline V CDR1 and CDR2: MNHEY, SMNVEV (reference sequence). Trimming shortened V by 7 bases and J by 5 bases, and 18 bases separated the two germline ends. This CDR3 is built from 15 residues. The CDR3 DNA follows: TGTGCCAGCAAGACGTTTATAAGAACCCACAATGAGCAGTTCTTC. This sequence encodes CASKTFIRTHNEQFF.

The chain recombines TRBV28 with TRBJ2-7; 7 bases are shared with TRBD1. The germline V gene has CDR1 MDHEN and CDR2 SYDVKM. CDR3 length: 14 residues. Germline trimming cut 4 bases from V and 4 bases from J; bases unmatched to any gene: 7. The CDR3 bases are TGTGCCAGCAGTTCTTCAGACAGGGAATACGAGCAGTACTTC. This codes for CASSSSDREYEQYF.

The chain links TRBV10-3 to TRBJ2-7; 8 bases align to TRBD1. The CDR3 contains 14 residues. Germline CDR1 ENHRY, CDR2 SYGVKD. Trimming took 5 bases from V and 5 from J; bases not matched to a gene: 8. As DNA, the CDR3 is TGTGCCATCAGTCAGAGGTCAGGGGGCGACGAGCAGTACTTC. Translated, it gives CAISQRSGGDEQYF.

This chain joins TRBV5-1 and TRBJ2-2; D possibly corresponds to TRBD2 (6 bases). Germline CDR1 SGHRS, CDR2 YFSETQ. This CDR3 is built from 15 residues. V lost 4 bases and J lost 4, with 14 bases in between. The CDR3 protein is CASSPGGTLTGELFF. DNA for the CDR3: TGCGCCAGCAGCCCGGGCGGGACTCTCACCGGGGAGCTGTTTTTT.

This sequence joins TRBV12-2 and TRBJ2-1; the table gives TRBD2 as D, unverified against the DNA. TRBV12-2 is listed as a pseudogene. This CDR3 spans 14 amino acids. The CDR3 DNA reads TGTGCAAGTCGCTTAGATGCGCACTACAATGAGCAGTTCTTC. This sequence encodes CASRLDAHYNEQFF.

This clone was observed once. The V and J genes are TRBV19 and TRBJ1-2; no clear D. CDR3 length: 14 residues. Per the germline V gene, CDR1 is LNHDA and CDR2 is SQIVND (reference sequence). Deletions cut 0 bases from V and 5 bases from J, with 10 bases between. CDR3 loop: CASSIEGGPYGYTF. CDR3 sequence (DNA): TGTGCCAGTAGTATAGAGGGCGGTCCTTATGGCTACACCTTC.

The rearrangement links TRBV30 to TRBJ1-1; D is possibly TRBD1 (6 bases). V was shortened by 1 base and J by 6 bases, with 9 bases between the two germline ends. This CDR3 spans 12 amino acids. Per germline, CDR1 GTSNPN and CDR2 SVGIG (reference sequence). The CDR3 reads CAWSEGGAEAFF. In DNA form, the CDR3 reads TGTGCCTGGAGTGAGGGGGGAGCTGAAGCTTTCTTT.

The V call is TRBV7-3, the J call TRBJ2-1; the match to TRBD1 covers 8 bases. The CDR3 extends over 18 amino acids. The V segment lost 1 base and the J segment 6 bases; nucleotides outside the gene matches: 14. Germline V gene sequence: CDR1 SGHTA, CDR2 FQGTGA. The CDR3 loop reads CASSLKVPARGRVNEQFF. The CDR3, as DNA: TGTGCCAGCAGCTTAAAGGTTCCGGCCAGGGGGCGCGTCAATGAGCAGTTCTTC.

The chain recombines TRBV6-1 with TRBJ1-5, with TRBD1 as a possible D gene (6 bases). CDR3 length equals 16 residues. Looked up from germline, CDR1 is MNHNS and CDR2 is SASEGT. Trimming took off 3 bases at V and 1 base at J, with 13 bases between the two ends. Here the CDR3 DNA reads TGTGCCAGCAGTGATGACAGGTTATGGAGCAATCAGCCCCAGCATTTT. Translated, it gives CASSDDRLWSNQPQHF.

Points on this clone: The junction and the germline gene differ at one end; a read error may be behind it. V and J are TRBV7-7 and TRBJ2-5, with D perhaps assigned TRBD1 or TRBD2 (5 bases each). Germline loops: CDR1 SSHAT, CDR2 FNYEAQ (reference sequence). The CDR3 runs to 14 residues. CDR3 nucleotides: TGTGCTAGCAGCTTAGGGACGTCACAAGAGACCCAGTACTTC. Translating it yields CASSLGTSQETQYF.

Points on this clone: The germline gene is not matched at one end of the junction; a read error may be the cause. The V call is TRBV7-9, the J call TRBJ2-4, with D perhaps matching TRBD2 (5 bases). The CDR3 is 12 residues long. Germline V gives CDR1 SEHNR, CDR2 FQNEAQ (reference sequence). The CDR3 region has the DNA TGTGCCAGCAGCTTAGATTCGAGGGCGAATGACTTC. Its protein is CASSLDSRANDF. Variable domain in full (rest from reference TRBV7-9 and TRBJ2-4): DTGVSQNPRHKITKRGQNVTFRCDPISEHNRLYWYRQTLGQGPEFLTYFQNEAQLEKSRLLSDRFSAERPKGSFSTLEIQRTEQGDSAMYLCASSLDSRANDFGAGTRLSVL.

The chain couples TRBV5-4 to TRBJ1-3, with D perhaps matching TRBD1 (6 bases). V lost 6 bases and J lost 0, with 13 bases in between. The CDR3 spans 15 residues. Germline V gives CDR1 SGHNT, CDR2 YYREEE (reference sequence). CDR3 region: CASKSDSGSGNTIYF. CDR3 in DNA: TGTGCCAGCAAGTCGGACAGTGGCTCTGGAAACACCATATATTTT.

V usage is TRBV11-3 and J usage is TRBJ2-1, with TRBD2 matching over 12 bases. This CDR3 spans 20 amino acids. The V gene's germline CDR1 is SGHNT and CDR2 YENEEA. V gave up 0 bases and J gave up 2 bases; unmatched junction bases: 11. CDR3 protein: CASSLESRLAGGLTYNEQFF. The CDR3 coding sequence is TGTGCCAGCAGCTTAGAATCGCGGCTAGCGGGAGGGCTTACCTACAATGAGCAGTTCTTC.

The genes are TRBV4-2 and TRBJ2-2, with D maybe TRBD2 (6 bases). The CDR3 is made up of 14 amino acids. Looked up from germline, CDR1 is LGHNA and CDR2 is YNFKEQ. V was clipped by 2 bases and J by 6 bases, with 10 bases between them. Written as DNA, the CDR3 is TGTGCCAGCAGCCAATCGGGGGTGGCCGGGGAGCTGTTTTTT. This sequence encodes CASSQSGVAGELFF.

The CDR3 nucleotides are TGTGCCAGCTCACCCTTGGGGGTACAAGAGACCCAGTACTTC. The encoded protein is CASSPLGVQETQYF. The rearrangement links TRBV18 to TRBJ2-5; the D call may be TRBD1 or TRBD2 (5 bases each). Germline V gene data show CDR1 as KGHSH and CDR2 as LQKENI. Trimming took 3 bases from V and 2 from J, leaving 10 bases between them. The CDR3 runs 14 residues.

V and J are TRBV4-2 and TRBJ2-1; 10 bases fit TRBD2. J lost 6 bases, V lost 4 bases, and 12 bases had no gene match. Germline V CDR1 and CDR2: LGHNA, YNFKEQ. CDR3 length: 17 residues. CDR3 protein: CASSRPSGSERPNEQFF. CDR3 coding DNA: TGTGCCAGCAGCCGTCCTAGCGGGAGTGAACGCCCCAATGAGCAGTTCTTC.

The rearrangement uses TRBV19 and TRBJ2-1; D unclear. The V end was cut by 11 bases, the J end by 3 bases, with 14 bases between. Germline-derived CDR1 and CDR2 are LNHDA and SQIVND (reference sequence). The CDR3 totals 13 residues. This chain's CDR3 is CAVNGRNYNEQFF. CDR3 DNA sequence: TGTGCCGTTAACGGACGGAACTACAATGAGCAGTTCTTC.